The 11 T cell receptor beta chains below all came from one sample that was sequenced in a study of cytomegalovirus exposure and HLA in healthy donors. Researchers ran the PCR with 60 Vbeta and 13 Jbeta primers. Generated by immunoSEQ multiplex PCR, the TCRdb table keeps only in-frame clones and is missing some. The data show about 120,000 clones, about four fifths seen once. Sequencing was performed on PBMCs. These receptors were collected from a woman aged 40 to 50 in good health and CMV-seronegative.

The CDR3 nucleotides read TGTGCCAGTAGTATTGACATATCCTACAATGAGCAGTTCTTC. The encoded protein is CASSIDISYNEQFF. The chain is built from TRBV19 and TRBJ2-1, with D uncertain. From germline, CDR1 is LNHDA and CDR2 SQIVND (reference sequence). CDR3 length: 14 amino acids. V lost 3 bases to trimming and J lost 1 base, with 7 bases between them.

Turning to this clone: Other DNA sequences in the same sample also yield this CDR3. The V call is TRBV5-1, the J call TRBJ2-1, with D uncertain. CDR1 and CDR2 (germline): SGHRS, YFSETQ. This CDR3 spans 15 amino acids. V was pared by 0 bases and J by 0 bases, with 7 bases between. The CDR3 spells CASSLEASSYNEQFF. CDR3 nucleotides: TGCGCCAGCAGCTTGGAAGCGAGCTCCTACAATGAGCAGTTCTTC.

The V call is TRBV18, the J call TRBJ1-1, with D hard to call. The V end was cut by 6 bases, the J end by 4 bases, with 12 bases between. This CDR3 spans 13 amino acids. Germline CDR1 reads KGHSH; CDR2 reads LQKENI. Here the CDR3 DNA reads TGTGCCAGCTCCCTATCCCTTGGCACTGAAGCTTTCTTT. Translating it yields CASSLSLGTEAFF.

J is TRBJ2-7 and V is TRBV6-6, with D possibly matching TRBD2 (6 bases). V lost 2 bases and J 4 bases, leaving 18 bases between the germline ends. The CDR3 sequence is 16 residues long. Germline CDR1 MNHNY, CDR2 SVGAGI (reference sequence). This CDR3 reads CASSYPGTALGYEQYF. CDR3 nucleotides: TGTGCCAGCAGTTACCCCGGGACTGCCTTGGGGTACGAGCAGTACTTC.

V usage is TRBV5-6 and J usage is TRBJ1-2; 7 nucleotides align to TRBD1. This CDR3 spans 14 amino acids. CDR1 SGHDT and CDR2 YYEEEE come from the germline V gene. Germline trimming cut 4 bases from V and 2 bases from J; bases unmatched to any gene: 5. In DNA form, the CDR3 reads TGTGCCAGCAGCCCTCCGGGACAGAACTATGGCTACACCTTC. This sequence encodes CASSPPGQNYGYTF.

The rearrangement joins TRBV6-1 to TRBJ2-7; a weak D match, TRBD1 (6 bases). The V and J ends lost 3 bases and 6 bases respectively, with 12 bases between them. Germline CDR1 and CDR2: MNHNS and SASEGT. This CDR3 contains 13 residues. The CDR3 region is CASSDKTGFEQYF. The CDR3 DNA reads as TGTGCCAGCAGTGACAAGACAGGTTTCGAGCAGTACTTC.

The chain couples TRBV20-1 to TRBJ1-2; no definite D call. Trimming removed 1 base from V and 5 bases from J, with 5 bases in between. CDR1 and CDR2 from the germline V gene are DFQATT and SNEGSKA (reference sequence). The CDR3 extends over 11 amino acids. This CDR3 is CSARGTYGYTF. CDR3 bases: TGCAGTGCTAGAGGCACATATGGCTACACCTTC.

CDR3 coding DNA: TGTGCCAGCAGCTCGGACAGGGTCAATGAGCAGTTCTTC. Its protein product is CASSSDRVNEQFF. The chain employs TRBV5-4 and TRBJ2-1; 8 positions agree with TRBD1. Losses at the gene ends were 3 bases for V and 6 bases for J; bases not matched to a gene: 2. Germline assignment: CDR1 SGHNT and CDR2 YYREEE (reference sequence). CDR3 size: 13 residues. Together with reference TRBV5-4 and TRBJ2-1, the CDR3 gives the full variable domain: ETGVTQSPTHLIKTRGQQVTLRCSSQSGHNTVSWYQQALGQGPQFIFQYYREEENGRGNFPPRFSGLQFPNYSSELNVNALELDDSALYLCASSSDRVNEQFFGPGTRLTVL.

The table lists this clone with a few counts. This chain uses TRBV10-3 with TRBJ1-6; unclear D gene. This CDR3 comprises 11 residues. V was clipped by 4 bases and J by 12 bases, with 7 bases between them. CDR1 is ENHRY and CDR2 is SYGVKD in the germline V gene. CDR3 nucleotides: TGTGCCATCAGTGGGGAGGGACCCCTCCACTTT. Encoded protein: CAISGEGPLHF.

The DNA of the CDR3 is TGTGCCAGCGGACAGGGGGAAACTGGCTACACCTTC. Protein: CASGQGETGYTF. This chain connects TRBV28 to TRBJ1-2; 10 nucleotides line up with TRBD1. CDR1 is MDHEN, CDR2 SYDVKM, per germline. The CDR3 loop spans 12 amino acids. J lost 7 bases, V lost 8 bases, and 4 bases had no gene match.

The chain has TRBV27 and TRBJ2-7; 11 nucleotides match TRBD2. The CDR3 loop spans 15 amino acids. Trimming cost V 6 bases and J 5 bases; bases outside gene matches: 9. In germline, CDR1 is MNHEY, CDR2 SMNVEV (reference sequence). The DNA of the CDR3 is TGTGCCAGCAGGACTTTAGCGGGAGGGTCCCACGAGCAGTACTTC. It encodes CASRTLAGGSHEQYF.